This T cell receptor (beta chain) was captured by sequencing in a study of human T cells and chemical hapten exposure. Whole-study context: Alopecia universalis, totalis or areata was present in patients who were mostly female. Findings and caveats of the study: Expanded TCRs were compared with controls, and the expanded TCRs formed significantly more large CDR3 similarity clusters. Given that the donors had alopecia, their immune response may differ from that seen in healthy people.

In regard to this clonotype: Antigen unknown.

The time point here: patch test 3, about 24 weeks after DPC sensitization. Sample treatment: therapeutic diphenylcyclopropenone sensitization with weekly scalp DPC. This CDR3 region has 12 residues. The library attached unique molecular identifiers to individual cDNA molecules. TCRdb independently ran MiXCR on the RACE reads; one entry per CDR3 protein. The sample holds roughly 200,000 distinct CDR3 sequences, around 25% seen once. The specimen comprised whole blood, sampled in connection with sensitization to the hapten diphenylcyclopropenone (DPC). The source is a woman in her forties with alopecia areata. Some clones in this sample may be carry-over from other donors' samples. V usage is TRBV21-1 and J usage is TRBJ2-7; TRBD1 reflects the table's D call only, with no check against the DNA. TRBV21-1 counts as a pseudogene. The CDR3 loop is CASARVPYEQYF. In DNA form, the CDR3 reads TGTGCCAGCGCCCGGGTGCCCTACGAGCAGTACTTC.